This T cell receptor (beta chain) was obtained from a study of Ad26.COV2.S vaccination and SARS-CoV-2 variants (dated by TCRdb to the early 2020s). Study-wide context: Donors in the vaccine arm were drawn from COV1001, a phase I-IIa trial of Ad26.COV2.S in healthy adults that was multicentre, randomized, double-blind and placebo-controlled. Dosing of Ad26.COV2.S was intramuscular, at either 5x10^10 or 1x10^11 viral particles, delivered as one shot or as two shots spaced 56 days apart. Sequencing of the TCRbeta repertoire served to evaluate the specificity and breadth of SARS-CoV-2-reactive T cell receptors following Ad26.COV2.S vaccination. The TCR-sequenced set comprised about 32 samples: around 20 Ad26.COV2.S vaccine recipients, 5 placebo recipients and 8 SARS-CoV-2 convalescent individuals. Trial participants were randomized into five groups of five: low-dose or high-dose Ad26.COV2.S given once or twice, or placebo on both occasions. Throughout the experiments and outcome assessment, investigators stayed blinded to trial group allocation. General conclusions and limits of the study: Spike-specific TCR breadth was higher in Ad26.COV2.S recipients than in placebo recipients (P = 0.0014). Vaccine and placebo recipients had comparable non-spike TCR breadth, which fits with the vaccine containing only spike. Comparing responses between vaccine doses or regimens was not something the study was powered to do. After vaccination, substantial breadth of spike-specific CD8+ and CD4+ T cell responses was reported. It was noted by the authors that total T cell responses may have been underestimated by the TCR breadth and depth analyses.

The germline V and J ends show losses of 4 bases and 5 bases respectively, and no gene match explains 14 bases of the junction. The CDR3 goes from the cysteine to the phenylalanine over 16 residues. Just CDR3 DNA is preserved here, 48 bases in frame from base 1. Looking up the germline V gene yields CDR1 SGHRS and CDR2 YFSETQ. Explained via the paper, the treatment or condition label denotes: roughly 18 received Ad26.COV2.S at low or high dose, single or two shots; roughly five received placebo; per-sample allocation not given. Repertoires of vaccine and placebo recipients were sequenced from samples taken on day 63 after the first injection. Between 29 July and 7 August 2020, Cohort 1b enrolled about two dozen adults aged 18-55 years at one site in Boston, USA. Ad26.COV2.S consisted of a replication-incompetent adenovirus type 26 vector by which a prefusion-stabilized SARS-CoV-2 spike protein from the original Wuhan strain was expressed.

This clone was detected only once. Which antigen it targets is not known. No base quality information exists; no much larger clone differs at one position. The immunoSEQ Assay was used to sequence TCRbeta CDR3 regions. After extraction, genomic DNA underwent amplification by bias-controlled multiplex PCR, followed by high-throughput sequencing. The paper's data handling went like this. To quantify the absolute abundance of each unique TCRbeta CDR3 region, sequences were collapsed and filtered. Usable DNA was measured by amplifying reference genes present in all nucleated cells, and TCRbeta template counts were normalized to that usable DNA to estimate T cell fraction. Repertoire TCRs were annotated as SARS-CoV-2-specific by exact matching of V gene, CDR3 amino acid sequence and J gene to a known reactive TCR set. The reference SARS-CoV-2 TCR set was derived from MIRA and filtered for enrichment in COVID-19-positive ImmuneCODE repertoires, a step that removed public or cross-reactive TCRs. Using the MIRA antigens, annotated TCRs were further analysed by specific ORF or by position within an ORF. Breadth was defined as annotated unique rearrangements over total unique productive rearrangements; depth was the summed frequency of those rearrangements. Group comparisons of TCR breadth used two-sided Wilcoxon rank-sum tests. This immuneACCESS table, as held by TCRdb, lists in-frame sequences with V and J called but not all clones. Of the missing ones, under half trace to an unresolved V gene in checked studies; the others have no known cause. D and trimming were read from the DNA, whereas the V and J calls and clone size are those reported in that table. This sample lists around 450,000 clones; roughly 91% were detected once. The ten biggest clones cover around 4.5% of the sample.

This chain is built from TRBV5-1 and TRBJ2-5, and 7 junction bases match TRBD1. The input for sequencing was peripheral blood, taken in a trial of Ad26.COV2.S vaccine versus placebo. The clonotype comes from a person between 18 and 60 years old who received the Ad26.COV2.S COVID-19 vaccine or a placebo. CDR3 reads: CASSPQFDRVGETQYF. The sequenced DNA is TGCGCCAGCAGCCCTCAATTTGACAGGGTAGGCGAGACCCAGTACTTC.